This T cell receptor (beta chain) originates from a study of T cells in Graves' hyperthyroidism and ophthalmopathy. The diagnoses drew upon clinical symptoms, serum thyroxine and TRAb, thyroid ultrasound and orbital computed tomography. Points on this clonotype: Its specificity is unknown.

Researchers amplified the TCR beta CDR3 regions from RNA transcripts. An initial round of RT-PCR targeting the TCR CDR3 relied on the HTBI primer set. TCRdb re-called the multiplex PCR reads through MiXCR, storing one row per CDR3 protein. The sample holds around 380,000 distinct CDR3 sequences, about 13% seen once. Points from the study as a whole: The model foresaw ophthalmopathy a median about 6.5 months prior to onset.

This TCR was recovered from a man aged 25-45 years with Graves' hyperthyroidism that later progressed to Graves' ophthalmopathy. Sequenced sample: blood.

CDR3 region: CASSSGTGADTQYF. CDR3 bases: TGTGCCAGCAGCTCCGGGACAGGCGCAGATACGCAGTATTTT. The J gene is TRBJ2-3, the V gene TRBV7-2, with TRBD1 matching 8 bases. The CDR3 contains 14 residues. V lost 4 bases, J lost 4 bases, and 4 bases stayed unmatched. Germline V gene sequence: CDR1 SGHTA, CDR2 FQGNSA.